This entry lists 20 T cell receptor beta chains sequenced from one sample in a study of blood T cell repertoires in COVID-19. The method was immunoSEQ multiplex PCR; TCRdb's version includes in-frame clones alone and lacks a portion of them. The sample has roughly 300,000 clones; roughly 83% are singletons. Material for sequencing was peripheral blood. The receptors were gathered from a woman in her forties or fifties with acute or convalescent COVID-19.

This chain links TRBV5-1 with TRBJ2-7, with 7 nucleotides matching TRBD1. Germline trimming cut 4 bases from V and 6 bases from J; bases unmatched to any gene: 7. In germline, CDR1 is SGHRS, CDR2 YFSETQ. This CDR3 has 13 amino acids. CDR3 protein: CASSVQGGSEQYF. In DNA, the CDR3 is TGCGCCAGCAGCGTACAAGGGGGCAGCGAGCAGTACTTC.

This clone came up a few times. The chain combines TRBV10-3 with TRBJ1-4; weak D call: TRBD1 (6 bases). V was clipped by 3 bases and J by 7 bases, with 12 bases between them. The CDR3 has 14 residues. The germline CDR1 and CDR2 sequences are ENHRY and SYGVKD. The CDR3 DNA follows: TGTGCCATCAGTGAATCAGGGGCCCTTGAAAAACTGTTTTTT. Translation: CAISESGALEKLFF.

Written as DNA, the CDR3 is TGTGCCAGCAGCTTAATGCTGGACAGTCCTGAGCAGTTCTTC. Translated, it gives CASSLMLDSPEQFF. The chain joins TRBV7-9 to TRBJ2-1, with a weak D call TRBD1 (6 bases). Germline CDR1 is SEHNR and CDR2 is FQNEAQ (reference sequence). The CDR3 runs to 14 residues. The ends were cut back, 2 bases at V and 9 bases at J, with 14 bases in the middle.

V gene TRBV20-1 combines with J gene TRBJ1-2, with D possibly TRBD1 on 6 matching bases. The germline V and J ends were trimmed by 3 bases and 0 bases, with 11 bases remaining between them. The CDR3 spans 14 residues. Germline-derived CDR1 and CDR2 are DFQATT and SNEGSKA (reference sequence). DNA for the CDR3: TGCAGTGCTAGTTTGACAGGAACTAACTATGGCTACACCTTC. It encodes CSASLTGTNYGYTF.

On this clone: The junction and the germline gene differ at one end; a read error may be behind it. The rearrangement uses TRBV4-1 and TRBJ2-1, with 11 bases lining up with TRBD2. The CDR3 runs 13 residues. Germline V CDR1 and CDR2: MGHRA, YSYEKL. The DNA of the CDR3 is TGCGCCAGCAGCCAAGAACCACTAGCGGGAGCGGTCTTC. Translation: CASSQEPLAGAVF.

V usage is TRBV27 and J usage is TRBJ1-1, with TRBD1 as a possible D gene (6 bases). The CDR3 consists of 14 residues. Germline V gene data show CDR1 as MNHEY and CDR2 as SMNVEV (reference sequence). With 5 bases removed from V and 7 bases from J, the gap between germline ends came to 17 bases. CDR3 sequence reads: CASSINRAGIEAFF. CDR3 nucleotide sequence: TGTGCCAGCAGTATCAACAGGGCCGGGATTGAAGCTTTCTTT.

J is TRBJ1-2 and V is TRBV3-1 (or the pseudogene TRBV3-2); TRBD1 might be the D (6 bases). V gave up 4 bases and J gave up 4 bases, with 19 bases separating them. Germline lookup yields CDR1 LGHDT and CDR2 YNNKEL (reference sequence). The CDR3 spans 16 residues. CDR3 nucleotides: TGTGCCAGCAGCCCTGGTTGGGGGCCAAGCGGCTATGGCTACACCTTC. Amino acids: CASSPGWGPSGYGYTF.

The rearrangement links TRBV28 to TRBJ2-7; 11 bases are shared with TRBD1. This CDR3 spans 16 amino acids. The J segment lost 4 bases and the V segment lost 3 bases, leaving 8 bases of the junction unmatched. Germline V gives CDR1 MDHEN, CDR2 SYDVKM. The CDR3: CASSLGSGQGVYEQYF. In DNA form, the CDR3 reads TGTGCCAGCAGTTTGGGATCGGGACAGGGGGTATACGAGCAGTACTTC.

The chain couples TRBV28 to TRBJ2-7; 8 nucleotides align to TRBD1. The CDR3 length is 13 residues. Germline CDR1 reads MDHEN; CDR2 reads SYDVKM. The V segment lost 8 bases and the J segment 7 bases; nucleotides outside the gene matches: 10. As DNA, the CDR3 is TGTGCCAGCTTTCGAACAGGGGGTTGGGAGCAGTACTTC. This codes for CASFRTGGWEQYF.

In DNA, the CDR3 is TGCGCCAGCAGCTTGGGACGTGGACAAGGCCTTTGGCGAGAGCAGTACTTC. The encoded protein is CASSLGRGQGLWREQYF. This chain uses TRBV5-1 with TRBJ2-7; possibly TRBD1 for D (5 bases). Trimming left V 0 bases short and J 7 bases short, with 23 bases between. CDR1 is SGHRS, CDR2 YFSETQ, per germline. The CDR3 has 17 residues.

V and J are TRBV6-5 and TRBJ2-7; 7 bases map to TRBD1. The CDR3 loop spans 15 amino acids. Germline V lookup: CDR1 MNHEY, CDR2 SVGAGI. The J segment lost 2 bases and the V segment lost 5 bases, leaving 9 bases of the junction unmatched. The CDR3 nucleotides read TGTGCCAGCAGTCCTTCTGACAGGGCCCCCTACGAGCAGTACTTC. Protein sequence: CASSPSDRAPYEQYF.

The V call is TRBV7-9, the J call TRBJ2-1; 8 bases agree with TRBD1. The V and J ends lost 3 bases and 0 bases, in that order; junction bases with no gene match: 10. Per the germline V gene, CDR1 is SEHNR and CDR2 is FQNEAQ (reference sequence). This CDR3 region has 18 residues. CDR3 nucleotide sequence: TGTGCCAGCAGCTTGAGGGCAGGGGGCCGTAGCTCCTACAATGAGCAGTTCTTC. This translates into CASSLRAGGRSSYNEQFF.

This sequence joins TRBV6-6 and TRBJ2-7; D remains unclear. The CDR3 length is 13 residues. Per the germline V gene, CDR1 is MNHNY and CDR2 is SVGAGI (reference sequence). V was shortened by 2 bases and J by 4 bases, with 9 bases between the two germline ends. The CDR3 here is CASSYLNSYEQYF. In nucleotides, the CDR3 is TGTGCCAGCAGTTACCTTAACAGTTACGAGCAGTACTTC.

Only a few counts were recorded for this clone. This rearrangement joins TRBV10-1 to TRBJ1-5; a weak D match, TRBD1 (5 bases). Germline V gives CDR1 WNHNN, CDR2 SYGVQD (reference sequence). CDR3 length equals 15 residues. V was pared by 6 bases and J by 7 bases, with 19 bases between. CDR3 DNA: TGCGCCAGCAGAAACCAGGGTCCCCTCGGACAGCCCCAGCATTTT. As protein: CASRNQGPLGQPQHF.

The rearrangement joins TRBV7-8 to TRBJ2-7; weak D call: TRBD2 (5 bases). CDR1 is SGHVS and CDR2 is FQNEAQ in the germline V gene. The CDR3 has 15 amino acids. Trimming removed 1 base at V and 2 bases at J, with 12 bases between. The CDR3 sequence: CASSLVLIGAYEQYF. The DNA of the CDR3 is TGTGCCAGCAGCTTAGTTCTGATCGGGGCCTACGAGCAGTACTTC.

The chain employs TRBV19 and TRBJ1-1, with TRBD1 matching over 8 bases. Trimming took 9 bases from V and 1 from J; bases not matched to a gene: 10. The CDR3 contains 15 residues. The V gene's germline CDR1 is LNHDA and CDR2 SQIVND (reference sequence). The CDR3 coding sequence is TGTGCCAGCCGAAGAGACAGGGGAAAGAACACTGAAGCTTTCTTT. Its translation: CASRRDRGKNTEAFF.

This chain uses TRBV7-2 with TRBJ2-7; unclear D gene. Germline lookup yields CDR1 SGHTA and CDR2 FQGNSA. The CDR3 runs to 13 residues. V lost 0 bases and J 2 bases, leaving 5 bases between the germline ends. For the CDR3, the DNA is TGTGCCAGCAGCTTAGCCACTCCCTACGAGCAGTACTTC. Residues: CASSLATPYEQYF.

V usage is TRBV6-5 and J usage is TRBJ1-6, with 9 bases lining up with TRBD1. Trimming cost V 4 bases and J 7 bases; bases outside gene matches: 8. The CDR3 sequence is 16 residues long. Germline-derived CDR1 and CDR2 are MNHEY and SVGAGI. CDR3 region: CASSSGTGITNSPLHF. The CDR3 nucleotides are TGTGCCAGCAGTTCCGGGACAGGGATTACCAATTCACCCCTCCACTTT.

The V call is TRBV5-1, the J call TRBJ1-4; D ambiguous. The V end lost 0 bases, the J end lost 6 bases, and 12 bases lay between the germline ends. This CDR3 spans 15 amino acids. CDR1 is SGHRS, CDR2 YFSETQ, per germline. The CDR3 DNA reads as TGCGCCAGCAGCTTGGCCCCCGGGTTAGATGAAAAACTGTTTTTT. It encodes CASSLAPGLDEKLFF.

CDR3 protein: CATSRAGHQNTEAFF. The CDR3 region has the DNA TGTGCCACCAGCAGAGCGGGACACCAGAACACTGAAGCTTTCTTT. This chain connects TRBV15 to TRBJ1-1; maybe TRBD1 (6 bases). This CDR3 region has 15 residues. Germline loops: CDR1 LNHNV, CDR2 YYDKDF (reference sequence). V was shortened by 1 base and J by 1 base, with 10 bases between the two germline ends.